The TCR beta chain under discussion was sequenced for a study of blood T cells in healthy people across ages. This clonotype was seen more than once but under ten times. The antigen remains unidentified. Drawing of peripheral blood yielded 8.5 to 10 milliliters from each donor. Per-sample yields of isolated PBMCs were at least 6 million. Trimming removed 6 bases from V and 0 bases from J, with 6 bases in between. The CDR3 is 13 residues long. Germline CDR1 is MGHRA and CDR2 is YSYEKL. Then a second PCR, running about 7 to 11 cycles, was carried out with a sample-barcoded 5' primer and a J-beta primer mix. One entry per CDR3 protein, called by TCRdb with MiXCR from the 5' RACE reads. The sample has roughly 1.4 million distinct CDR3 sequences; approximately 63% are singletons. Overall study results and limits: Diversity figures derived from one million T cells were judged to underestimate the true value. TCR beta diversity was tightly associated with the proportion of naive T cells.

The chain recombines TRBV4-1 with TRBJ1-5; unclear D gene. The TCR originated in a man aged 18 to 29 in good health. The sequencing input was blood. CDR3 coding DNA: TGCGCCAGCAGACTTTCTAGCAATCAGCCCCAGCATTTT. This encodes CASRLSSNQPQHF.